The 18 T cell receptor beta chains given below trace back to one sample, sequenced in a study of T cells in Graves' hyperthyroidism and ophthalmopathy. Amplified TCR beta CDR3 regions came from RNA transcripts. HTBI primers were employed in a first-round RT-PCR of the TCR CDR3. TCRdb analysed the multiplex PCR reads with MiXCR anew, one entry per CDR3 protein. The table shows more than 300,000 distinct CDR3 sequences, with about a fifth occurring only once. The specimen was blood. The origin of the receptors is a man between 18 and 35 years old with Graves' ophthalmopathy.

About this clonotype: Since a much larger clone is just one base distant, this may be a read error. The chain links TRBV29-1 to TRBJ2-5; 11 nucleotides agree with TRBD2. This CDR3 has 15 residues. Germline V gene data show CDR1 as SQVTM and CDR2 as ANQGSEA. This chain's CDR3 is CGVELAGVIQETQYF. The DNA for the CDR3 is TGCGGCGTTGAACTAGCGGGGGTCATCCAAGAGACCCAGTACTTC.

The chain has TRBV5-1 and TRBJ2-7, with 7 bases aligning to TRBD1. The CDR3 covers 15 residues. The junction had 7 bases not matched to a gene; V was cut back by 4 bases and J by 0 bases. The germline CDR1 and CDR2 sequences are SGHRS and YFSETQ. The CDR3 loop is CASSQGTAFSYEQYF. The CDR3 DNA reads TGCGCCAGCAGCCAAGGGACAGCCTTCTCCTACGAGCAGTACTTC.

This clonotype was counted between two and nine times. A much larger clonotype is one base distant, so this may be a read error. This chain uses TRBV7-2 with TRBJ1-3; maybe TRBD1 (5 bases). Germline V CDR1 and CDR2: SGHTA, FQGNSA. The CDR3 is 16 residues long. Here the CDR3 reads CASSSLGAISGNTVYF. As DNA, the CDR3 is TGTGCCAGCAGCTCCCTCGGGGCAATCTCTGGAAACACCGTATATTTT.

The table lists this clonotype with many counts. This chain uses TRBV6-2 or TRBV6-3 with TRBJ1-2; no clear D. The CDR3 runs to 14 residues. From germline, CDR1 is MNHEY and CDR2 SVGEGT. The germline V and J ends were trimmed by 5 bases and 2 bases, with 12 bases remaining between them. The CDR3 is CASSRAAANYGYTF. The CDR3 DNA reads as TGTGCCAGCAGTAGGGCCGCCGCGAACTATGGCTACACCTTC.

This clonotype was seen a handful of times. V gene TRBV6-1 combines with J gene TRBJ1-1; TRBD1 matches 10 bases. The germline CDR1 and CDR2 sequences are MNHNS and SASEGT. The junction had 9 bases not matched to a gene; V was cut back by 11 bases and J by 3 bases. The CDR3 is 14 residues long. The CDR3 nucleotides read TGTGCCGGGACAGGGGCTGAGGCGGACACTGAAGCTTTCTTT. Protein: CAGTGAEADTEAFF.

The V call is TRBV12-3 or TRBV12-4, the J call TRBJ2-1, with D possibly called TRBD1 or TRBD2 (5 bases each). Between the trimmed V and J ends, which lost 4 bases and 1 base, there was a span of 11 bases. This CDR3 region has 15 residues. CDR3 sequence: CASSSGTDSYNEQFF. The CDR3 nucleotides read TGTGCCAGCAGTTCCGGGACGGATTCCTACAATGAGCAGTTCTTC.

The table lists this clonotype with many counts. The chain links TRBV2 to TRBJ2-2; D possibly corresponds to TRBD2 (5 bases). The germline V gene has CDR1 SNHLY and CDR2 FYNNEI. V was trimmed by 1 base and J by 3 bases, leaving 6 bases between them. The CDR3 spans 14 residues. DNA of the CDR3: TGTGCCAGCAGTGAAGGCGGGTACACCGGGGAGCTGTTTTTT. It codes for CASSEGGYTGELFF.

This clonotype was counted ten times or more. V is TRBV3-1 and J is TRBJ1-5; no firm D call. Deletions cut 8 bases from V and 4 bases from J, with 15 bases between. This CDR3 contains 14 residues. CDR1 is LGHDT, CDR2 YNNKEL, per germline (reference sequence). The CDR3 reads CASSSVGGNQPQHF. CDR3 nucleotides: TGTGCCAGCTCCTCAGTGGGCGGTAATCAGCCCCAGCATTTT.

In its sample, this clonotype was seen a few times. The chain combines TRBV12-3 or TRBV12-4 with TRBJ2-1, with 11 bases lining up with TRBD2. The CDR3 runs to 15 residues. Germline trimming cut 3 bases from V and 9 bases from J; bases unmatched to any gene: 7. The CDR3 loop reads CASSFASGGRGEQFF. Here the CDR3 DNA reads TGTGCCAGCAGTTTCGCTAGCGGGGGGCGGGGTGAGCAGTTCTTC.

This clonotype was observed a few times. This sequence joins TRBV12-3 or TRBV12-4 and TRBJ2-1, with D possibly being TRBD2 (6 bases). V was shortened by 5 bases and J by 6 bases, with 17 bases between the two germline ends. CDR3 length: 15 amino acids. This CDR3 is CASSPLYGGGNEQFF. The CDR3 DNA sequence: TGTGCCAGCAGTCCCCTCTACGGGGGTGGCAATGAGCAGTTCTTC.

The table lists this clonotype with many counts. V gene TRBV5-1 combines with J gene TRBJ1-1, with D unresolved. The CDR3 totals 15 residues. Trimming removed 1 base from V and 0 bases from J, with 10 bases in between. Germline loops: CDR1 SGHRS, CDR2 YFSETQ. The CDR3 sequence is CASSLSDPMNTEAFF. In DNA, the CDR3 is TGCGCCAGCAGCTTGAGCGATCCCATGAACACTGAAGCTTTCTTT.

This chain links TRBV7-9 with TRBJ1-1; 10 bases align to TRBD1. The CDR3 loop spans 17 amino acids. In germline, CDR1 is SEHNR, CDR2 FQNEAQ (reference sequence). The J segment lost 1 base and the V segment lost 1 base, leaving 6 bases of the junction unmatched. The DNA for the CDR3 is TGTGCCAGCAGCTTAGTCCGACAGGGGGCAAGGAACACTGAAGCTTTCTTT. It yields the protein CASSLVRQGARNTEAFF.

The chain recombines TRBV19 with TRBJ2-4, with D perhaps matching TRBD2 (6 bases). The CDR3 has 11 residues. Trimming cost V 8 bases and J 8 bases, with 10 bases left between them. CDR1 and CDR2 (germline): LNHDA, SQIVND (reference sequence). CDR3 coding DNA: TGTGCCAGTCGGGAGCTAGACATTCAGTACTTC. Translating it yields CASRELDIQYF.

This clonotype came up a few times. The chain uses TRBV27 and TRBJ2-7, with 8 bases identical to TRBD1. This CDR3 has 15 residues. V lost 4 bases to trimming and J lost 1 base; unmatched junction nucleotides: 6. Germline lookup yields CDR1 MNHEY and CDR2 SMNVEV (reference sequence). The DNA for the CDR3 is TGTGCCAGCAGTTGGGACCGGACAGGGTCCTACGAGCAGTACTTC. This translates into CASSWDRTGSYEQYF.

This clonotype was seen more than once but under ten times. This chain joins TRBV27 and TRBJ1-3; D not resolved. Trimming shortened V by 5 bases and J by 5 bases, and 19 bases separated the two germline ends. The CDR3 is made up of 16 amino acids. CDR1 and CDR2 from the germline V gene are MNHEY and SMNVEV (reference sequence). CDR3 amino acids: CASSAPRLGERNTIYF. The CDR3 DNA reads TGTGCCAGCAGTGCCCCCCGGCTGGGTGAACGAAACACCATATATTTT.

The V call is TRBV28, the J call TRBJ2-7; weak D call: TRBD1 (5 bases). Germline CDR1 MDHEN, CDR2 SYDVKM. The V end lost 6 bases, the J end lost 2 bases, and 14 bases lay between the germline ends. This CDR3 spans 14 amino acids. CDR3 sequence: CASSQVAGPYEQYF. CDR3 sequence (DNA): TGTGCCAGCAGCCAAGTGGCAGGGCCCTACGAGCAGTACTTC. Drawing the rest from reference TRBV28 and TRBJ2-7, the complete variable domain is DVKVTQSSRYLVKRTGEKVFLECVQDMDHENMFWYRQDPGLGLRLIYFSYDVKMKEKGDIPEGYSVSREKKERFSLILESASTNQTSMYLCASSQVAGPYEQYFGPGTRLTVT.

J is TRBJ1-1 and V is TRBV9; weak D call: TRBD1 (6 bases). Germline CDR1 reads SGDLS; CDR2 reads YYNGEE. The V gene lost 4 bases and the J gene lost 7 bases, with 14 bases spanning the gap. The CDR3 covers 13 residues. The CDR3 is CASSSQGPGEAFF. The CDR3, as DNA: TGTGCCAGCAGCTCACAGGGTCCAGGTGAAGCTTTCTTT.

This clonotype was counted at least ten times. This chain connects TRBV3-1 to TRBJ2-5, with 12 nucleotides matching TRBD2. The junction had 8 bases not matched to a gene; V was cut back by 6 bases and J by 3 bases. Germline V gives CDR1 LGHDT, CDR2 YNNKEL (reference sequence). The CDR3 length is 16 residues. The chain's CDR3 is CASRYWASGGEETQYF. The CDR3, as DNA: TGTGCCAGCAGATACTGGGCTAGCGGGGGGGAAGAGACCCAGTACTTC.